This T cell receptor (beta chain) was identified in a study of blood T cell repertoires in COVID-19. Per the original data handling: Estimation of nucleated cell counts was performed using reference gene primer amplification. Using immunoSEQ multiplex PCR, the repertoire was profiled, and TCRdb retains in-frame clones only, with some absent. The V and J calls and clone size are taken from that table; D and trimming were inferred from the DNA. The repertoire holds 150,000 to 200,000 clones, with about 85% as singletons. The junction had 6 bases not matched to a gene; V was cut back by 5 bases and J by 7 bases. The CDR3 is made up of 13 amino acids. Germline lookup yields CDR1 MNHEY and CDR2 SVGAGI.

The sample taken for sequencing was peripheral blood. The sequence came from a man in his 60s with active or convalescent COVID-19. The gene calls are TRBV6-5 and TRBJ1-1; 8 positions agree with TRBD1. Here the CDR3 reads CASSPQGGYEAFF. In nucleotides, the CDR3 is TGTGCCAGCAGTCCACAGGGGGGTTATGAAGCTTTCTTT.